Below are 5 T cell receptor beta chains sequenced from a single sample in a study of cytomegalovirus exposure and HLA in healthy donors. PCR employed 60 Vbeta and 13 Jbeta primers. Clones were sequenced by immunoSEQ multiplex PCR, and TCRdb holds only the in-frame ones, with some missing. This repertoire shows about 160,000 clones, more than 75% found once; its top ten account for approximately 2%. What was sequenced was PBMCs. These receptors all come from a man aged 18 to 29 in good health and CMV-seropositive.

Here the CDR3 DNA reads TGCGCCAGCAGCCTTGGGAACCCCGGGGGCAATGAGCAGTTCTTC. Translated, it gives CASSLGNPGGNEQFF. This chain joins TRBV4-3 and TRBJ2-1, with D tentatively TRBD2 (6 bases). The CDR3 is made up of 15 amino acids. Germline V gene sequence: CDR1 LGHNA, CDR2 YSLEER. Trimming pared 4 bases from V and 6 bases from J, leaving 16 bases between.

Concerning this clone itself: An end of the junction does not agree with germline; a read error may underlie this. The chain links TRBV7-9 to TRBJ2-1; 8 bases match TRBD2. The germline gives CDR1 SEHNR, CDR2 FQNEAQ (reference sequence). This CDR3 has 13 residues. The CDR3 sequence: CSSSFAGGPEQFF. In nucleotides, the CDR3 is TGTTCCAGCAGCTTCGCGGGGGGACCTGAGCAGTTCTTC.

This clone has a handful of counts. The chain uses TRBV6-1 and TRBJ1-1; 8 positions agree with TRBD1. The CDR3 loop spans 11 amino acids. The V segment lost 8 bases and the J segment 7 bases; nucleotides outside the gene matches: 3. From germline, CDR1 is MNHNS and CDR2 SASEGT. The CDR3 DNA is TGTGCCAGCCCACAGGGGGTTGAAGCTTTCTTT. Translation gives CASPQGVEAFF.

This chain uses TRBV2 with TRBJ2-3; D may be TRBD1 (6 bases). Trimming took off 7 bases at V and 14 bases at J, with 13 bases between the two ends. CDR1 and CDR2 from the germline V gene are SNHLY and FYNNEI. The CDR3 length is 10 residues. CDR3 nucleotide sequence: TGTGCCAGCACCGACAGGTTCACGTATTTT. Translating it yields CASTDRFTYF.

The genes are TRBV5-8 and TRBJ2-1; the match to TRBD1 covers 8 bases. The CDR3 runs 17 residues. The germline V gene encodes CDR1 SGHTS and CDR2 YDEGEE. V lost 4 bases, J lost 0 bases, and 9 bases stayed unmatched. Here the CDR3 DNA reads TGTGCCAGCAGCCCGGACAGGGTGGGAGCCTCCTACAATGAGCAGTTCTTC. Translating gives CASSPDRVGASYNEQFF.